Included here is one T cell receptor beta chain sequence, with context. The entry originates in a study of blood T cell repertoires in COVID-19. At the level of the study: PBMCs, B-cell-depleted T cells, or T cells were the source of the cDNA or gDNA that made up the material.

TCRdb's table, derived via immunoSEQ multiplex PCR, lists solely in-frame clones and lacks some. The sample comprises 140,000 or so clones, roughly 80% of which are singletons, and less than 5% rests with the top ten. Sequenced sample: peripheral blood. This clonotype was sampled from a woman of 80 years or more with acute or convalescent COVID-19.

The CDR3 DNA follows: TGTGCCAGCAAGGGCGGAGGTAATTCACCCCTCCACTTT. It is translated as CASKGGGNSPLHF. The chain couples TRBV7-8 to TRBJ1-6; the D is unclear. The ends were cut back, 7 bases at V and 6 bases at J, with 10 bases in the middle. This CDR3 is built from 13 residues. CDR1 SGHVS and CDR2 FQNEAQ come from the germline V gene.